The 23 T cell receptor beta chains reported below all come from one sample, sequenced in a study of early T cells in non-severe SARS-CoV-2 infection. TCRdb recomputed calls from the 5' RACE reads with MiXCR, one row per CDR3 protein. The sample holds approximately 35,000 distinct CDR3 sequences, around 6.8% seen once. Sequenced here: whole blood, sampled at baseline. The receptors shown here come from an adult who was a healthcare worker with PCR-confirmed SARS-CoV-2 infection or an uninfected control (not recorded which).

This clonotype was detected many times. V usage is TRBV7-9 and J usage is TRBJ2-3; 8 bases align to TRBD2. V shed 6 bases, J shed 2 bases, and the junction held 10 bases outside the gene matches. Germline V gene sequence: CDR1 SEHNR, CDR2 FQNEAQ (reference sequence). CDR3 length: 16 residues. CDR3 coding DNA: TGTGCCAGCAGTCTTGGGAGCGGGAGCCTCACAGATACGCAGTATTTT. Residues: CASSLGSGSLTDTQYF.

This clonotype turned up a few times. The J gene is TRBJ2-3, the V gene TRBV6-5; 7 bases are shared with TRBD2. The germline CDR1 and CDR2 sequences are MNHEY and SVGAGI. The junction had 17 bases not matched to a gene; V was cut back by 9 bases and J by 2 bases. The CDR3 spans 17 residues. The CDR3 sequence is CARVVSTGGISTDTQYF. The CDR3 coding sequence is TGTGCCAGGGTGGTTTCAACCGGGGGGATCTCCACAGATACGCAGTATTTT.

This clonotype has a count of ten or more. The genes are TRBV27 and TRBJ2-3, with 11 bases matching TRBD2. Germline V CDR1 and CDR2: MNHEY, SMNVEV (reference sequence). CDR3 length: 16 amino acids. J was trimmed by 0 bases and V by 4 bases; bases with no gene match: 3. The CDR3 here is CASSSRLAGSTDTQYF. Here the CDR3 DNA reads TGTGCCAGCAGTTCTCGACTAGCGGGGAGCACAGATACGCAGTATTTT.

This clonotype was counted ten times or more. CDR3 residues: CASSKLGWETQYF. The DNA of the CDR3 is TGTGCCAGCAGCAAACTAGGTTGGGAGACCCAGTACTTC. J is TRBJ2-5 and V is TRBV13, with D possibly being TRBD2 (5 bases). Looked up from germline, CDR1 is PRHDT and CDR2 is FYEKMQ (reference sequence). The CDR3 contains 13 residues. V was trimmed by 5 bases and J by 5 bases, leaving 12 bases between them.

This clonotype was seen only a few times. The genes are TRBV7-3 and TRBJ2-3; TRBD2 matches 14 bases. This CDR3 has 19 residues. Germline V lookup: CDR1 SGHTA, CDR2 FQGTGA. After removal of 8 bases from V and 5 bases from J, the junction contained 18 bases not matched to a gene. CDR3 region: CASRTLRTSGRREIDTQYF. In DNA, the CDR3 is TGTGCCAGCCGCACCTTAAGGACTAGCGGGAGGAGAGAAATAGATACGCAGTATTTT.

This clonotype appeared many times. The genes are TRBV29-1 and TRBJ2-4, with D possibly matching TRBD2 (6 bases). V was clipped by 0 bases and J by 3 bases, with 15 bases between them. Germline V gene lookup returns CDR1 SQVTM and CDR2 ANQGSEA. This CDR3 is 16 amino acids long. The CDR3 DNA reads TGCAGCGTTGAAGATCGGAGGGAGTGGGGCAAAAACATTCAGTACTTC. Translation gives CSVEDRREWGKNIQYF.

This clonotype was counted many times. This sequence joins TRBV3-1 and TRBJ2-1; no reliable D call. V was pared by 4 bases and J by 13 bases, with 20 bases between. The CDR3 covers 14 residues. The germline V gene has CDR1 LGHDT and CDR2 YNNKEL (reference sequence). The chain's CDR3 is CASSPENTGTNQFF. The CDR3 nucleotides read TGTGCCAGCAGCCCAGAAAACACGGGTACCAACCAGTTCTTC.

This clonotype has ten or more counts. The CDR3 nucleotides read TGTGCCAGCAGTTATTCTCGTACGGGATATAATTCACCCCTCCACTTT. Protein: CASSYSRTGYNSPLHF. The V and J genes are TRBV6-5 and TRBJ1-6; D remains ambiguous. The CDR3 runs 16 residues. Germline V gives CDR1 MNHEY, CDR2 SVGAGI. The ends were cut back, 3 bases at V and 4 bases at J, with 13 bases in the middle.

This clonotype was found many times. The DNA of the CDR3 is TGTGCCAGCAGCTTGAGAGGGGGCGGTGACGAGCAGTACTTC. Its protein product is CASSLRGGGDEQYF. The chain couples TRBV9 to TRBJ2-7; 7 bases line up with TRBD1. Trimming at V came to 4 bases and at J to 5 bases, leaving 9 bases not matched to a gene. CDR1 SGDLS and CDR2 YYNGEE come from the germline V gene. CDR3 size: 14 residues. Using reference TRBV9 and TRBJ2-7 for the parts outside the CDR3, the full variable domain is DSGVTQTPKHLITATGQRVTLRCSPRSGDLSVYWYQQSLDQGLQFLIQYYNGEERAKGNILERFSAQQFPDLHSELNLSSLELGDSALYFCASSLRGGGDEQYFGPGTRLTVT.

This clonotype showed up just a few times. The rearrangement uses TRBV19 and TRBJ1-5, with 8 bases that match TRBD1. This CDR3 spans 13 amino acids. Unmatched junction bases numbered 3, after V lost 5 bases and J lost 6 bases. CDR1 and CDR2 (germline): LNHDA, SQIVND (reference sequence). The CDR3 spells CASSLTGGQPQHF. In DNA, the CDR3 is TGTGCCAGTAGTCTCACAGGGGGTCAGCCCCAGCATTTT. Full variable domain (remainder filled in from reference TRBV19 and TRBJ1-5): DGGITQSPKYLFRKEGQNVTLSCEQNLNHDAMYWYRQDPGQGLRLIYYSQIVNDFQKGDIAEGYSVSREKKESFPLTVTSAQKNPTAFYLCASSLTGGQPQHFGDGTRLSIL.

The V gene is TRBV4-2, the J gene TRBJ2-7; D remains unclear. Trimming pared 2 bases from V and 3 bases from J, leaving 5 bases between. CDR1 LGHNA and CDR2 YNFKEQ come from the germline V gene. The CDR3 runs to 12 residues. CDR3 sequence: CASSQTRYEQYF. CDR3 DNA sequence: TGTGCCAGCAGCCAAACACGCTACGAGCAGTACTTC.

This clonotype has a handful of counts. The chain recombines TRBV10-3 with TRBJ2-1; no clear D gene. The germline gives CDR1 ENHRY, CDR2 SYGVKD. Trimming left V 5 bases short and J 4 bases short, with 6 bases between. CDR3 length equals 12 residues. CDR3 residues: CAISPGYNEQFF. DNA for the CDR3: TGTGCCATCAGTCCCGGATACAATGAGCAGTTCTTC.

This clonotype was observed many times. This chain links TRBV29-1 with TRBJ2-7; D gene ambiguous. Looked up from germline, CDR1 is SQVTM and CDR2 is ANQGSEA. The CDR3 is 12 amino acids. The V and J ends lost 0 bases and 9 bases respectively, with 12 bases between them. The CDR3 DNA reads TGCAGCGTTGAAGAGAATGCGATGGGGCAGTACTTC. This translates into CSVEENAMGQYF.

This clonotype was counted only a few times. Here the CDR3 reads CASSTTQLAKNIQYF. The DNA of the CDR3 is TGTGCCAGCAGTACGACCCAGCTAGCCAAAAACATTCAGTACTTC. The chain uses TRBV7-2 and TRBJ2-4; D is unclear. The CDR3 totals 15 residues. In germline, CDR1 is SGHTA, CDR2 FQGNSA. Trimming left V 6 bases short and J 0 bases short, with 12 bases between.

In its sample, this clonotype was seen many times. V gene TRBV7-9 combines with J gene TRBJ2-2; D gene unclear. The CDR3 has 12 amino acids. CDR1 is SEHNR and CDR2 is FQNEAQ in the germline V gene (reference sequence). V gave up 5 bases and J gave up 6 bases, with 7 bases separating them. CDR3: CASSIPSGELFF. The DNA of the CDR3 is TGTGCCAGCAGCATTCCTTCCGGGGAGCTGTTTTTT.

The V call is TRBV12-3 or TRBV12-4, the J call TRBJ2-7, with TRBD1 identical over 10 bases. This CDR3 is 18 amino acids long. Losses at the gene ends were 5 bases for V and 2 bases for J; bases not matched to a gene: 15. DNA of the CDR3: TGTGCCAGCAGTAGGACAGGGGGTGGTCTCGCCATGCCCTACGAGCAGTACTTC. Translated: CASSRTGGGLAMPYEQYF.

This clonotype was picked up many times. The CDR3 reads CSARDGPGRTEAFF. The CDR3 DNA is TGCAGTGCTAGGGACGGACCCGGTAGAACTGAAGCTTTCTTT. The genes are TRBV20-1 and TRBJ1-1; D uncertain. Trimming took off 3 bases at V and 5 bases at J, with 16 bases between the two ends. This CDR3 has 14 residues. Germline V CDR1 and CDR2: DFQATT, SNEGSKA (reference sequence).

The gene calls are TRBV20-1 and TRBJ2-7; possibly TRBD2 for D (6 bases). Trimming pared 3 bases from V and 3 bases from J, leaving 9 bases between. CDR3 length equals 12 residues. The germline V gene encodes CDR1 DFQATT and CDR2 SNEGSKA (reference sequence). The CDR3 sequence: CSARVADYEQYF. CDR3 DNA sequence: TGCAGTGCTAGGGTAGCGGACTACGAGCAGTACTTC.

Remarks on this clonotype: A much larger clone differs by one base, so this may be a read error. The conserved phenylalanine or tryptophan is not found at the CDR3 terminus, so this likely reflects a read error. The chain links TRBV24-1 to TRBJ2-6, with D possibly matching TRBD2 (5 bases). Germline values: CDR1 KGHDR, CDR2 SFDVKD. V was clipped by 7 bases and J by 0 bases, with 15 bases between them. The CDR3 totals 17 residues. In DNA form, the CDR3 reads TGTGCCACCAGGGTATTCGGACTTTACTCTGGGGCCAACGTCCTGACTTCC. Residues: CATRVFGLYSGANVLTS.

This clonotype was picked up a small number of times. The chain combines TRBV4-1 with TRBJ2-3, with TRBD2 identical over 8 bases. CDR1 is MGHRA, CDR2 YSYEKL, per germline. The CDR3 covers 18 residues. Trimming took 0 bases from V and 3 from J; bases not matched to a gene: 11. CDR3 nucleotide sequence: TGCGCCAGCAGCCAAGATTGGAGCAGCGGGAGTCTGACAGATACGCAGTATTTT. As protein: CASSQDWSSGSLTDTQYF.

In its sample, this clonotype was seen a few times. The chain uses TRBV20-1 and TRBJ2-5, with 8 bases matching TRBD2. The CDR3 spans 14 residues. V lost 6 bases and J lost 4; bases outside the gene matches: 10. Germline CDR1 and CDR2: DFQATT and SNEGSKA (reference sequence). The CDR3 DNA follows: TGCAGTGCGCTCAACCCGGGGGGGACAGAGACCCAGTACTTC. It encodes CSALNPGGTETQYF.

There are many counts of this clonotype. V and J are TRBV6-4 and TRBJ2-3, with D unresolved. The CDR3 is 13 residues long. V was pared by 2 bases and J by 0 bases, with 3 bases between. From germline, CDR1 is MRHNA and CDR2 SNTAGT. CDR3 sequence (DNA): TGTGCCAGCAGTGACGGGAGCACAGATACGCAGTATTTT. Translated: CASSDGSTDTQYF.

This clonotype was seen a single time. In DNA, the CDR3 is TGCAGCGTTGCTGGGGCCTACGAGCAGTACTTC. It yields the protein CSVAGAYEQYF. The V gene is TRBV29-1, the J gene TRBJ2-7; D unclear. From germline, CDR1 is SQVTM and CDR2 ANQGSEA. Trimming took 4 bases from V and 2 from J, leaving 6 bases between them. The CDR3 has 11 amino acids.